One T cell receptor (beta chain) is described in this entry. What it recognizes is unknown. Profiled with immunoSEQ multiplex PCR; TCRdb holds only in-frame clones, not every one. The sample has fewer than 150,000 clones; 70% to 90% are singletons. The sample comes from a study of T cell responses to AZD1222 COVID-19 vaccine. Second doses at about 4 or about 12 weeks were pooled. Study-wide findings and caveats: Just five or six AZD1222 recipients were seropositive at baseline.

Trimming took off 6 bases at V and 1 base at J, with 9 bases between the two ends. Germline assignment: CDR1 SGHTA and CDR2 FQGTGA. This CDR3 is built from 13 residues. The V and J genes are TRBV7-3 and TRBJ1-1; maybe TRBD1 (6 bases). This sample comprised peripheral blood, obtained 28 days after the second AZD1222 dose. The TCR comes from an adult who received the AZD1222 COVID-19 vaccine. The CDR3 coding sequence is TGTGCCAGCAGGAGACAGGAGAACACTGAAGCTTTCTTT. Amino acid sequence: CASRRQENTEAFF.